This T cell receptor (beta chain) was profiled in a study of monozygotic twins with inflammatory bowel disease. This CDR3 is built from 13 residues. The germline CDR1 and CDR2 sequences are SGHRS and YFSETQ. Template switching appended UMIs that held a 6-nucleotide sample barcode. TCRdb reprocessed the 5' RACE reads and reports one entry per CDR3 protein, with no DNA. The sample has fewer than 110,000 distinct CDR3 sequences. Sequencing used blood. The TCR originated in a human donor with ulcerative colitis or Crohn's disease, or a healthy co-twin of an affected twin (not recorded which). The chain employs TRBV5-1 and TRBJ2-4; the TCRdb call, TRBD1, lacks DNA for checking. The CDR3 here is CASSLGQKNIQYF.